This TCR beta chain appears in the sequencing data of a study of blood T cell repertoires in COVID-19. Study details: Donors in the United States, Italy and Spain gave samples during acute or convalescent COVID-19.

Authors' data handling: For nucleated cells, counts were estimated from reference gene primer amplification. Generated by immunoSEQ multiplex PCR, the TCRdb table keeps only in-frame clones and is missing some. V, J and clone size reflect that table, while D and trimming were determined from the DNA. The table lists around 300,000 clones, 65% to 90% of them singletons. This CDR3 contains 13 residues. Germline CDR1 and CDR2: MNHEY and SMNVEV (reference sequence). V shed 8 bases, J shed 3 bases, and the junction held 4 bases outside the gene matches. This chain links TRBV27 with TRBJ1-1, with 9 positions matching TRBD1. The sequence derives from a human donor in a cohort sampled during active COVID-19. The sample consisted of peripheral blood. Here the CDR3 reads CASQGQGYTEAFF. The CDR3 bases are TGTGCCAGCCAGGGACAGGGATACACTGAAGCTTTCTTT.